This T cell receptor (beta chain) was captured by sequencing in a study of T cell repertoires in cytomegalovirus infection. Study-level background: CMV infection together with matching HLA type was indicated by public TCR beta signatures. The study's findings and limits: Based on cumulative public TCR beta family frequency, carriers of CMV plus the relevant HLA were identified. Clonotypes of TCR beta that were HLA-C-restricted and CMV-specific dominated the ex vivo response.

Germline V CDR1 and CDR2: MNHEY, SMNVEV (reference sequence). The CDR3 covers 17 residues. TCRdb passed the reads through MiXCR, listing each CDR3 protein once. The repertoire holds 100,000 or so distinct CDR3 sequences, with 16% as singletons. Concerning this clonotype itself: Its antigen is unknown. A much more abundant neighbour one base away suggests this may be a read error.

The chain links TRBV27 to TRBJ1-4, with 7 bases identical to TRBD1. The sequenced sample consisted of PBMCs. The TCR comes from a human donor in good health (CMV status not recorded). Some clones in this sample may be carry-over from other donors' samples. The CDR3 region has the DNA TGTGCCGGCAGGTTTACAGGGGCAGGTGAAACTAATGAAAAACTGTTTTTT. Translation: CAGRFTGAGETNEKLFF.